This record concerns one TCR beta chain sequence. This entry comes from a study of OX40 agonist ivuxolimab in advanced cancers. Assay: immunoSEQ multiplex PCR; the TCRdb copy retains only in-frame clones and omits some. The table has more than 50,000 clones, over 80% seen once. CDR1 and CDR2 from the germline V gene are SGHAT and FQNNGV. The CDR3 runs to 13 residues. The germline V and J ends were trimmed by 5 bases and 1 base, with 6 bases remaining between them. The genes are TRBV11-2 and TRBJ1-5; D ambiguous. This TCR was recovered from an adult with an advanced solid tumor such as melanoma, head and neck, liver or kidney cancer. The sample in question was CD4+ or CD8+ T cells sorted from blood, obtained in a trial of the OX40 agonist ivuxolimab. The CDR3 DNA follows: TGTGCCAGCAGCCTGCAAAGCAATCAGCCCCAGCATTTT. It translates to CASSLQSNQPQHF.